Below, 30 T cell receptor beta chains from the same sample are listed, as sequenced in a study of technical replicates of blood from a handful of donors (dated by TCRdb to 2015 to 2018). Libraries were built with the immunoSEQ multiplex PCR assay. The table was pulled from immuneACCESS by TCRdb, which kept in-frame rearrangements only. Such tables lose some clones; where checked, under half of the loss comes from unresolved V genes, and the rest has no known cause. The sample contains tens of thousands of clones, about 95% of them found a single time. The ten biggest clones cover under 3% of the sample. Specimen: PBMCs. The receptors come from a human donor in good health. Some clones in this sample may be carry-over from other donors' samples.

The chain has TRBV5-1 and TRBJ1-6, with no clear D. Per the germline V gene, CDR1 is SGHRS and CDR2 is YFSETQ. Deletions cut 0 bases from V and 9 bases from J, with 16 bases between. The length of the CDR3 is 16 residues. The CDR3 DNA follows: TGCGCCAGCAGCTTGGAGGCGCAACCGACGGGTTCACCCCTCCACTTT. This encodes CASSLEAQPTGSPLHF.

This chain links TRBV29-1 with TRBJ1-1; possible D gene TRBD1, 6 bases. The CDR3 contains 11 residues. V lost 3 bases and J 7 bases, leaving 9 bases between the germline ends. Germline V gene data show CDR1 as SQVTM and CDR2 as ANQGSEA. CDR3 in amino acids: CSVDSGVEAFF. The DNA for the CDR3 is TGCAGCGTTGATTCAGGGGTTGAAGCTTTCTTT.

V gene TRBV15 combines with J gene TRBJ2-3; D possibly corresponds to TRBD2 (6 bases). Trimming pared 1 base from V and 4 bases from J, leaving 15 bases between. The CDR3 contains 16 residues. Germline loops: CDR1 LNHNV, CDR2 YYDKDF (reference sequence). The CDR3 DNA reads TGTGCCACCAGCAGAGTCGGGGGTCTAAGGTCAGATACGCAGTATTTT. Translation gives CATSRVGGLRSDTQYF.

The chain couples TRBV2 to TRBJ1-2; TRBD1 agrees at 9 bases. The V segment lost 10 bases and the J segment 2 bases; nucleotides outside the gene matches: 17. Germline CDR1 reads SNHLY; CDR2 reads FYNNEI. This CDR3 region has 17 residues. This CDR3 reads CAILQGAQSGANYGYTF. CDR3 coding DNA: TGTGCCATACTACAGGGGGCGCAGAGTGGGGCCAACTATGGCTACACCTTC.

This clone was observed a few times. V usage is TRBV19 and J usage is TRBJ1-5, with 8 nucleotides matching TRBD1. The CDR3 contains 13 residues. After removal of 9 bases from V and 7 bases from J, the junction contained 8 bases not matched to a gene. Germline V gene data show CDR1 as LNHDA and CDR2 as SQIVND (reference sequence). The CDR3 loop reads CASWAGGSQPQHF. The CDR3 DNA reads TGTGCCAGCTGGGCAGGGGGCTCCCAGCCCCAGCATTTT.

The chain uses TRBV4-2 and TRBJ2-3; a weak D match, TRBD1 (5 bases). Germline CDR1 is LGHNA and CDR2 is YNFKEQ. Trimming cost V 0 bases and J 4 bases, with 14 bases left between them. The CDR3 extends over 16 amino acids. This CDR3 reads CASSQEAIRGSDTQYF. CDR3 sequence (DNA): TGTGCCAGCAGCCAAGAGGCGATAAGGGGCTCAGATACGCAGTATTTT.

The rearrangement joins TRBV4-3 to TRBJ1-4, with D possibly TRBD1 on 5 matching bases. This CDR3 is 15 amino acids long. Germline loops: CDR1 LGHNA, CDR2 YSLEER. V dropped 0 bases and J dropped 8 bases, with 13 bases sitting between them. CDR3 residues: CASSQDHGAGEKLFF. DNA for the CDR3: TGCGCCAGCAGCCAAGATCACGGGGCGGGGGAAAAACTGTTTTTT.

The chain links TRBV5-1 to TRBJ1-6, with a weak D call TRBD1 (5 bases). Per germline, CDR1 SGHRS and CDR2 YFSETQ. The CDR3 is 15 amino acids. V was shortened by 0 bases and J by 8 bases, with 12 bases between the two germline ends. CDR3 in DNA: TGCGCCAGCAGCTTGGATGGGGCTCCAGATTCACCCCTCCACTTT. This gives the protein CASSLDGAPDSPLHF.

This chain joins TRBV7-2 and TRBJ1-4; the match to TRBD1 covers 9 bases. Germline assignment: CDR1 SGHTA and CDR2 FQGNSA. The CDR3 length is 15 residues. V shed 3 bases and J 9 bases; nucleotides not matched to a gene: 8. CDR3 in amino acids: CASSLAGTGWKKLFF. In DNA form, the CDR3 reads TGTGCCAGCAGCTTGGCCGGGACAGGGTGGAAAAAACTGTTTTTT.

This clone is a singleton in its sample. This chain uses TRBV4-3 with TRBJ1-3, with 11 bases that match TRBD1. Germline loops: CDR1 LGHNA, CDR2 YSLEER. V was pared by 0 bases and J by 2 bases, with 3 bases of the junction left unmatched. The CDR3 covers 17 residues. CDR3 nucleotides: TGCGCCAGCAGCCAAGATAGGACAGGGGGCCCTGGAAACACCATATATTTT. This gives the protein CASSQDRTGGPGNTIYF.

This chain joins TRBV5-4 and TRBJ2-1; 9 bases agree with TRBD1. The V segment lost 8 bases and the J segment 1 base; nucleotides outside the gene matches: 10. Germline loops: CDR1 SGHNT, CDR2 YYREEE (reference sequence). This CDR3 has 16 amino acids. CDR3 region: CASQDRGQRSYNEQFF. CDR3 nucleotides: TGTGCCAGTCAGGACAGGGGCCAACGATCCTACAATGAGCAGTTCTTC.

This chain connects TRBV2 to TRBJ1-2; D perhaps matches TRBD1 (6 bases). Trimming pared 5 bases from V and 4 bases from J, leaving 11 bases between. CDR3 length: 13 amino acids. The germline V gene encodes CDR1 SNHLY and CDR2 FYNNEI. The CDR3 region has the DNA TGTGCCAGCAGTTCAGGGGCGAGCTATGGCTACACCTTC. It codes for CASSSGASYGYTF.

This sequence joins TRBV7-9 and TRBJ2-5, with 7 positions matching TRBD1. V dropped 3 bases and J dropped 6; count of bases not matched to a gene: 1. The CDR3 length is 12 residues. Germline assignment: CDR1 SEHNR and CDR2 FQNEAQ (reference sequence). The CDR3 loop reads CASSFRGQTQYF. CDR3 DNA: TGTGCCAGCAGCTTTAGGGGGCAGACCCAGTACTTC. Combining the CDR3 with reference TRBV7-9 and TRBJ2-5 gives the whole variable domain DTGVSQNPRHKITKRGQNVTFRCDPISEHNRLYWYRQTLGQGPEFLTYFQNEAQLEKSRLLSDRFSAERPKGSFSTLEIQRTEQGDSAMYLCASSFRGQTQYFGPGTRLLVL.

J is TRBJ2-1 and V is TRBV7-3, with 7 bases matching TRBD2. J lost 6 bases, V lost 1 base, and 3 bases had no gene match. The germline gives CDR1 SGHTA, CDR2 FQGTGA. The CDR3 totals 14 residues. The DNA of the CDR3 is TGTGCCAGCAGCTTAAGAGTAGCGGGCAATGAGCAGTTCTTC. This sequence encodes CASSLRVAGNEQFF.

The chain uses TRBV9 and TRBJ2-3; D is unresolved. The CDR3 covers 13 residues. Trimming took 0 bases from V and 4 from J, leaving 6 bases between them. Per the germline V gene, CDR1 is SGDLS and CDR2 is YYNGEE. CDR3 DNA: TGTGCCAGCAGCGTAGGACAAGCAGATACGCAGTATTTT. Translating it yields CASSVGQADTQYF.

The chain has TRBV5-6 and TRBJ1-3; a possible D gene is TRBD1 (5 bases). CDR1 is SGHDT, CDR2 YYEEEE, per germline. V lost 3 bases and J 7 bases, leaving 14 bases between the germline ends. This CDR3 region has 14 residues. The CDR3: CASSSRVRWNTIYF. CDR3 in DNA: TGTGCCAGCAGCTCCAGGGTTAGGTGGAACACCATATATTTT.

V and J are TRBV5-1 and TRBJ2-1; TRBD1 matches 7 bases. Germline V lookup: CDR1 SGHRS, CDR2 YFSETQ. This CDR3 spans 15 amino acids. V gave up 2 bases and J gave up 4 bases; unmatched junction bases: 6. The CDR3 bases are TGCGCCAGCAGCTTCCTGGGACAGCAATACAATGAGCAGTTCTTC. Its protein product is CASSFLGQQYNEQFF.

The chain joins TRBV5-1 to TRBJ2-2, with 7 positions matching TRBD2. V shed 1 base and J 5 bases; nucleotides not matched to a gene: 5. The CDR3 loop spans 15 amino acids. Germline lookup yields CDR1 SGHRS and CDR2 YFSETQ. CDR3 sequence: CASSLRASGTGELFF. The CDR3 region has the DNA TGCGCCAGCAGCTTGCGGGCTAGCGGTACCGGGGAGCTGTTTTTT.

This chain connects TRBV12-5 to TRBJ1-5; the D gene is possibly TRBD1 (6 bases). The CDR3 has 14 residues. Trimming pared 1 base from V and 2 bases from J, leaving 6 bases between. CDR1 and CDR2 from the germline V gene are LGHNT and FRNRAP. As DNA, the CDR3 is TGTGCTAGTGGTTTGGGACAGGGCAATCAGCCCCAGCATTTT. Translating gives CASGLGQGNQPQHF.

The chain couples TRBV19 to TRBJ1-2, with D possibly matching TRBD1 (6 bases). V dropped 3 bases and J dropped 4 bases, with 15 bases sitting between them. Germline lookup yields CDR1 LNHDA and CDR2 SQIVND (reference sequence). The CDR3 totals 15 residues. The CDR3 spells CASSMVGQSPYGYTF. The CDR3 bases are TGTGCCAGTAGTATGGTTGGACAGTCGCCCTATGGCTACACCTTC.

The chain joins TRBV13 to TRBJ2-5, with a tentative D call TRBD2 (5 bases). CDR3 length: 13 residues. V was shortened by 3 bases and J by 4 bases, with 9 bases between the two germline ends. The V gene's germline CDR1 is PRHDT and CDR2 FYEKMQ (reference sequence). The CDR3 protein is CASSLEARETQYF. Written as DNA, the CDR3 is TGTGCCAGCAGCTTGGAGGCCCGAGAGACCCAGTACTTC.

This chain links TRBV7-2 with TRBJ2-7; tentative D call: TRBD1 (5 bases). This CDR3 spans 13 amino acids. V lost 3 bases and J lost 7, with 13 bases in between. Germline-derived CDR1 and CDR2 are SGHTA and FQGNSA. The CDR3 loop reads CASSFRQPGEQYF. DNA for the CDR3: TGTGCCAGCAGCTTCCGACAGCCTGGTGAGCAGTACTTC. The full variable domain, completed using reference TRBV7-2 and TRBJ2-7, is GAGVSQSPSNKVTEKGKDVELRCDPISGHTALYWYRQSLGQGLEFLIYFQGNSAPDKSGLPSDRFSAERTGGSVSTLTIQRTQQEDSAVYLCASSFRQPGEQYFGPGTRLTVT.

The J gene is TRBJ2-7, the V gene TRBV5-8, with TRBD2 as a possible D gene (5 bases). Per the germline V gene, CDR1 is SGHTS and CDR2 is YDEGEE. Trimming took off 1 base at V and 5 bases at J, with 7 bases between the two ends. This CDR3 has 12 residues. The CDR3 is CASSLWRDEQYF. CDR3 DNA: TGTGCCAGCAGCTTGTGGCGGGACGAGCAGTACTTC. The whole variable domain, remainder taken from reference TRBV5-8 and TRBJ2-7, is EAGVTQSPTHLIKTRGQQATLRCSPISGHTSVYWYQQALGLGLQFLLWYDEGEERNRGNFPPRFSGRQFPNYSSELNVNALELEDSALYLCASSLWRDEQYFGPGTRLTVT.

V and J are TRBV7-9 and TRBJ1-4; D is unresolved. Germline CDR1 SEHNR, CDR2 FQNEAQ (reference sequence). The CDR3 consists of 16 residues. V was shortened by 5 bases and J by 0 bases, with 13 bases between the two germline ends. The CDR3 bases are TGTGCCAGCAGCGTCATATCAGGCTCAACTAATGAAAAACTGTTTTTT. This codes for CASSVISGSTNEKLFF.

This clone was seen only a few times. V usage is TRBV2 and J usage is TRBJ2-5; D gene ambiguous. CDR1 and CDR2 (germline): SNHLY, FYNNEI. This CDR3 is 13 amino acids long. Trimming shortened V by 5 bases and J by 0 bases, and 7 bases separated the two germline ends. The CDR3 loop reads CASSWSYQETQYF. The CDR3, as DNA: TGTGCCAGCAGTTGGAGTTACCAAGAGACCCAGTACTTC. Full variable domain (rest looked up from reference TRBV2 and TRBJ2-5): EPEVTQTPSHQVTQMGQEVILRCVPISNHLYFYWYRQILGQKVEFLVSFYNNEISEKSEIFDDQFSVERPDGSNFTLKIRSTKLEDSAMYFCASSWSYQETQYFGPGTRLLVL.

The rearrangement uses TRBV18 and TRBJ2-7; D might be TRBD2 (5 bases). V lost 1 base to trimming and J lost 2 bases, with 12 bases between them. Germline CDR1 reads KGHSH; CDR2 reads LQKENI. The CDR3 has 15 residues. CDR3 region: CASSPQRTYTYEQYF. CDR3 sequence (DNA): TGTGCCAGCTCACCACAGCGGACTTATACCTACGAGCAGTACTTC. The whole variable domain, filled in from reference TRBV18 and TRBJ2-7, reads NAGVMQNPRHLVRRRGQEARLRCSPMKGHSHVYWYRQLPEEGLKFMVYLQKENIIDESGMPKERFSAEFPKEGPSILRIQQVVRGDSAAYFCASSPQRTYTYEQYFGPGTRLTVT.

The chain has TRBV6-5 and TRBJ2-7; 9 bases agree with TRBD1. CDR1 is MNHEY, CDR2 SVGAGI, per germline. The CDR3 runs to 15 residues. The V and J ends lost 2 bases and 4 bases, in that order; junction bases with no gene match: 6. CDR3 coding DNA: TGTGCCAGCAGTTACACCCACAGGGGGCCTTACGAGCAGTACTTC. Its protein is CASSYTHRGPYEQYF.

This clone was picked up one time. This chain connects TRBV27 to TRBJ2-7; 14 bases map to TRBD2. V trimming: 8 bases; J trimming: 0 bases; junction bases outside the gene matches: 15. Germline CDR1 and CDR2: MNHEY and SMNVEV (reference sequence). This CDR3 has 19 amino acids. The CDR3 region has the DNA TGTGCCAGCGTCGGAGTCACCCAGGGACTAGCGGGAGACTCCTACGAGCAGTACTTC. Translation gives CASVGVTQGLAGDSYEQYF.

The rearrangement links TRBV28 to TRBJ2-5; TRBD2 matches 11 bases. This CDR3 has 15 amino acids. Germline V lookup: CDR1 MDHEN, CDR2 SYDVKM. Losses at the gene ends were 3 bases for V and 4 bases for J; bases not matched to a gene: 4. The CDR3 nucleotides read TGTGCCAGCAGTTTGCATAGCGGGGGGGCAGAGACCCAGTACTTC. The encoded protein is CASSLHSGGAETQYF. The variable domain in full, with the rest retrieved from reference TRBV28 and TRBJ2-5, is DVKVTQSSRYLVKRTGEKVFLECVQDMDHENMFWYRQDPGLGLRLIYFSYDVKMKEKGDIPEGYSVSREKKERFSLILESASTNQTSMYLCASSLHSGGAETQYFGPGTRLLVL.

This clone occurred once. The V and J genes are TRBV7-2 and TRBJ2-5; 12 nucleotides line up with TRBD2. The V gene end was trimmed by 5 bases and the J gene end by 5 bases; junction bases not matched to a gene: 9. The CDR3 is 16 residues long. The V gene's germline CDR1 is SGHTA and CDR2 FQGNSA. CDR3 nucleotide sequence: TGTGCCAGCAGCACTCTAGCGGGGGGGCCGTATGAGACCCAGTACTTC. Amino acids: CASSTLAGGPYETQYF.